The 21 T cell receptor beta chains below all came from one sample that was sequenced in a study of CD8+ T cells in alopecia areata. Treatment specified: oral pan-JAK inhibitor, 5-10 mg twice daily. The sequencing template was cDNA reverse transcribed from extracted RNA. Assay used: immunoSEQ multiplex PCR; TCRdb lists only in-frame clones, some missing. The sample records hundreds of thousands of clones, 60% being singletons. This specimen consisted of CD4+ T cells sorted from blood, obtained around week 54, from a patient treated with tofacitinib. The receptor source for this set is a human donor with alopecia areata.

The J gene is TRBJ2-5, the V gene TRBV2; D not certain. In germline, CDR1 is SNHLY, CDR2 FYNNEI. The germline V and J ends were trimmed by 5 bases and 4 bases, with 8 bases remaining between them. The CDR3 length is 12 residues. For the CDR3, the DNA is TGTGCCAGCAGTCCCATGGGAGAGACCCAGTACTTC. It is translated as CASSPMGETQYF.

V and J are TRBV10-3 and TRBJ1-5; perhaps TRBD1 as D (6 bases). Germline V CDR1 and CDR2: ENHRY, SYGVKD. This CDR3 contains 14 residues. V shed 3 bases and J shed 4 bases, with 10 bases lying between them. This chain's CDR3 is CAISDRGANQPQHF. The CDR3, as DNA: TGTGCCATCAGTGATAGGGGGGCGAATCAGCCCCAGCATTTT.

V and J are TRBV5-1 and TRBJ1-2; the D is unclear. Germline V CDR1 and CDR2: SGHRS, YFSETQ. The CDR3 consists of 13 residues. With 5 bases removed from V and 7 bases from J, the gap between germline ends came to 15 bases. The CDR3, as DNA: TGCGCCAGCAGTCCAAGGAGGGAACTTGGCTACACCTTC. This sequence encodes CASSPRRELGYTF.

This chain links TRBV29-1 with TRBJ2-5; tentatively, D is TRBD2 (6 bases). The V end lost 7 bases, the J end lost 5 bases, and 14 bases lay between the germline ends. The CDR3 is 12 residues long. The germline CDR1 and CDR2 sequences are SQVTM and ANQGSEA. The CDR3 loop reads CSGSGGSETQYF. CDR3 nucleotide sequence: TGCAGCGGTAGCGGAGGGAGCGAGACCCAGTACTTC.

V is TRBV30 and J is TRBJ2-7, with 8 nucleotides matching TRBD1. With V trimmed by 7 bases and J by 3 bases, 8 bases remained unmatched. This CDR3 spans 13 amino acids. The germline gives CDR1 GTSNPN, CDR2 SVGIG (reference sequence). CDR3 nucleotides: TGTGCCTTCGCCGGAGACAGGGGCTACGAGCAGTACTTC. Its protein product is CAFAGDRGYEQYF.

The CDR3 here is CAWRKEMNTEAFF. CDR3 nucleotides: TGTGCCTGGAGAAAGGAAATGAACACTGAAGCTTTCTTT. The gene calls are TRBV30 and TRBJ1-1; D gene unclear. CDR1 is GTSNPN, CDR2 SVGIG, per germline (reference sequence). The CDR3 sequence is 13 residues long. Trimming removed 3 bases at V and 0 bases at J, with 8 bases between.

The chain joins TRBV9 to TRBJ1-2; 7 bases agree with TRBD1. CDR3 length equals 15 residues. Germline trimming cut 3 bases from V and 1 base from J; bases unmatched to any gene: 6. The germline V gene has CDR1 SGDLS and CDR2 YYNGEE. The CDR3 coding sequence is TGTGCCAGCAGCGACCGGACAGGACTTAACTATGGCTACACCTTC. It is translated as CASSDRTGLNYGYTF.

This chain joins TRBV4-3 and TRBJ1-6, with 8 bases aligning to TRBD1. This CDR3 spans 15 amino acids. V was clipped by 4 bases and J by 6 bases; unmatched bases: 5. Germline CDR1 LGHNA, CDR2 YSLEER. The CDR3 is CASSPQGAGNSPLHF. For the CDR3, the DNA is TGCGCCAGCAGCCCGCAGGGGGCGGGTAATTCACCCCTCCACTTT.

This sequence joins TRBV30 and TRBJ1-2; 9 positions agree with TRBD1. The CDR3 runs to 12 residues. V lost 4 bases and J lost 7; bases outside the gene matches: 4. Germline assignment: CDR1 GTSNPN and CDR2 SVGIG (reference sequence). The CDR3 coding sequence is TGTGCCTGGACCAGGGACAGGGCTGGCTACACCTTC. Amino acids: CAWTRDRAGYTF.

The J gene is TRBJ1-6, the V gene TRBV28, with 10 bases aligning to TRBD1. V shed 5 bases and J 10 bases; nucleotides not matched to a gene: 14. There are 17 residues in the CDR3. Germline values: CDR1 MDHEN, CDR2 SYDVKM. The CDR3 reads CASSPGGGQGEESPLHF. The CDR3 DNA reads as TGTGCCAGCAGTCCGGGAGGCGGACAGGGGGAAGAATCACCCCTCCACTTT.

CDR3 region: CSPTSNYGYTF. The CDR3 nucleotides read TGCAGTCCCACATCTAACTATGGCTACACCTTC. The chain links TRBV20-1 to TRBJ1-2; no firm D call. V was cut by 8 bases and J by 0 bases, with 7 bases left in between. The CDR3 consists of 11 residues. Germline loops: CDR1 DFQATT, CDR2 SNEGSKA (reference sequence).

The rearrangement uses TRBV19 and TRBJ2-1, with a tentative D call TRBD2 (6 bases). V lost 4 bases to trimming and J lost 6 bases, with 16 bases between them. This CDR3 spans 15 amino acids. Germline loops: CDR1 LNHDA, CDR2 SQIVND (reference sequence). The CDR3: CASSNPGLASNEQFF. For the CDR3, the DNA is TGTGCCAGTAGTAACCCGGGACTTGCCTCCAATGAGCAGTTCTTC.

V gene TRBV18 combines with J gene TRBJ2-3; TRBD1 matches at 10 bases. Germline V CDR1 and CDR2: KGHSH, LQKENI. This CDR3 is 15 amino acids long. Trimming cost V 4 bases and J 3 bases; bases outside gene matches: 4. CDR3 protein: CASSLRTGGTDTQYF. The CDR3 DNA follows: TGTGCCAGCTCACTTCGGACAGGGGGAACAGATACGCAGTATTTT.

This chain uses TRBV25-1 with TRBJ1-1; D is unclear. Germline V gene lookup returns CDR1 MGHDK and CDR2 SYGVNS. The germline V and J ends were trimmed by 0 bases and 11 bases, with 7 bases remaining between them. CDR3 length: 11 amino acids. The CDR3 loop reads CASSEYQVAFF. The CDR3 DNA reads as TGTGCCAGCAGTGAATATCAGGTGGCTTTCTTT.

J is TRBJ2-3 and V is TRBV2; D is ambiguous. This CDR3 has 13 residues. Per germline, CDR1 SNHLY and CDR2 FYNNEI. Deletions cut 4 bases from V and 5 bases from J, with 10 bases between. CDR3: CASSGLSGDTQYF. The CDR3 region has the DNA TGTGCCAGCAGTGGGCTTAGTGGAGATACGCAGTATTTT.

CDR3 DNA: TGTGCCAGCAGCGAGGGAGGCTCTGGAAACACCATATATTTT. Protein sequence: CASSEGGSGNTIYF. The chain uses TRBV5-6 and TRBJ1-3; D not resolved. The CDR3 loop spans 14 amino acids. The ends were cut back, 4 bases at V and 0 bases at J, with 8 bases in the middle. Germline loops: CDR1 SGHDT, CDR2 YYEEEE.

The chain combines TRBV25-1 with TRBJ2-2, with a weak D call TRBD2 (7 bases). Trimming shortened V by 8 bases and J by 4 bases, and 11 bases separated the two germline ends. The CDR3 length is 13 residues. The germline CDR1 and CDR2 sequences are MGHDK and SYGVNS. CDR3 residues: CASGGDITGELFF. CDR3 nucleotide sequence: TGTGCCAGCGGGGGGGACATCACCGGGGAGCTGTTTTTT.

The V and J genes are TRBV5-1 and TRBJ2-7; D gene ambiguous. Germline assignment: CDR1 SGHRS and CDR2 YFSETQ. The V end was cut by 2 bases, the J end by 5 bases, with 5 bases between. The CDR3 covers 11 residues. CDR3 sequence reads: CASSFNHEQYF. DNA for the CDR3: TGCGCCAGCAGCTTCAACCACGAGCAGTACTTC.

V usage is TRBV30 and J usage is TRBJ1-2; D not resolved. V lost 6 bases, J lost 8 bases, and 13 bases lay in between. CDR1 and CDR2 from the germline V gene are GTSNPN and SVGIG (reference sequence). This CDR3 has 11 residues. CDR3 loop: CACTVPGGYTF. CDR3 nucleotide sequence: TGTGCCTGCACCGTCCCTGGCGGCTACACCTTC.

This chain uses TRBV4-2 with TRBJ2-7; weak D call: TRBD1 (6 bases). Germline CDR1 LGHNA, CDR2 YNFKEQ. Trimming shortened V by 3 bases and J by 4 bases, and 22 bases separated the two germline ends. The CDR3 extends over 17 amino acids. The CDR3 DNA sequence: TGTGCCAGCAGCCAGTCCAGTCAGTCTAGTACAGGGTACGAGCAGTACTTC. Residues: CASSQSSQSSTGYEQYF.

This clone was detected only a few times. The V call is TRBV4-3, the J call TRBJ2-6, with 7 positions matching TRBD1. This CDR3 spans 17 amino acids. Germline CDR1 is LGHNA and CDR2 is YSLEER. The J segment lost 2 bases and the V segment lost 4 bases, leaving 8 bases of the junction unmatched. The CDR3 sequence: CASSPRQGRAGANVLTF. The CDR3 nucleotides are TGCGCCAGCAGCCCAAGACAGGGCAGGGCTGGGGCCAACGTCCTGACTTTC.